Listed below are T cell receptor beta chains from one sample, sequenced in a study of cytomegalovirus exposure and HLA in healthy donors. Some clones are missing from TCRdb's copy, which holds only in-frame ones; the method was immunoSEQ multiplex PCR. The data show approximately 90,000 clones, 70% to 80% seen once. The sequencing input was PBMCs. The origin of the receptors is a man aged 30 to 39 in good health and CMV-seronegative. CDR3s leave out the opening cysteine and the closing phenylalanine or tryptophan.

j_call v_call cdr3_aa
TRBJ2-3 TRBV5-1 ASSFYGGATDTQY
TRBJ2-7 TRBV2 ASSEGASGYSYEQY
TRBJ2-3 TRBV9 ASKPAATDTQY
TRBJ1-1 TRBV30 AWSVPGGVGAF
TRBJ1-3 TRBV5-1 ASSFTGGKGNTIY
TRBJ2-7 TRBV30 ARQGPYYEQY
TRBJ1-2 TRBV5-6 ASSLGGYGYT
TRBJ1-5 TRBV6-1 ASSEGIGQVSQPQH
TRBJ1-4 TRBV5-4 ASSLGAAPNEKLF
TRBJ1-1 TRBV9 ASSVVKDRDLNTEAF
TRBJ1-5 TRBV5-4 ASSADGVYSNQPQH
TRBJ1-2 TRBV11-2 ASSVDRETNYGYT